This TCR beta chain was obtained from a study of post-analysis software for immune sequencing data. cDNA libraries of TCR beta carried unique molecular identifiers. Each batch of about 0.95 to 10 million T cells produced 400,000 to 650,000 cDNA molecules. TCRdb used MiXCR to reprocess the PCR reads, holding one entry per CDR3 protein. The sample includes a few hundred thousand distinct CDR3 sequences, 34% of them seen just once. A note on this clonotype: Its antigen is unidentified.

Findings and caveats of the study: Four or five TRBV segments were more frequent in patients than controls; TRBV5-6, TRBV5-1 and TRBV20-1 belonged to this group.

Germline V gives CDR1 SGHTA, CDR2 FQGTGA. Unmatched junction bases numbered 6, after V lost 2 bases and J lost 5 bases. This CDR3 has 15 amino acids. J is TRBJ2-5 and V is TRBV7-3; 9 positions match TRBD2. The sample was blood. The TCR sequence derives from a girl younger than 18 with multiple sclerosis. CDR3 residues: CASSLYSGGKETQYF. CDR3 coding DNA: TGTGCCAGCAGCTTATATAGCGGGGGAAAGGAGACCCAGTACTTC.